The T cell receptor (beta chain) under discussion was sequenced for a study of OX40 agonist ivuxolimab in advanced cancers. Study details: Earlier anti-PD-1, anti-PD-L1 or anti-CTLA-4 therapy was permitted; under 50% had received some.

Profiling relied on immunoSEQ multiplex PCR, and the TCRdb table lists in-frame clones only, not all of them. The sample has some 90,000 clones; about 87% are singletons. Samples were taken at baseline and on day 1 of cycles 4 and 7. Germline V lookup: CDR1 SGHNT, CDR2 YYREEE (reference sequence). V lost 0 bases and J 6 bases, leaving 11 bases between the germline ends. The CDR3 loop spans 14 amino acids. The starting material was CD4+ or CD8+ T cells sorted from blood, obtained in a trial of the OX40 agonist ivuxolimab. The receptor was derived from an adult with an advanced solid tumor such as melanoma, head and neck, liver or kidney cancer. The rearrangement links TRBV5-4 to TRBJ2-3; the D is unclear. The CDR3 region is CASSLGSWADTQYF. CDR3 nucleotide sequence: TGTGCCAGCAGCTTGGGTTCCTGGGCTGATACGCAGTATTTT. Together with reference TRBV5-4 and TRBJ2-3, the CDR3 gives the full variable domain: ETGVTQSPTHLIKTRGQQVTLRCSSQSGHNTVSWYQQALGQGPQFIFQYYREEENGRGNFPPRFSGLQFPNYSSELNVNALELDDSALYLCASSLGSWADTQYFGPGTRLTVL.